This section outlines one TCR beta chain sequence together with its context. Terminally differentiated effector memory CD45RA+ cells were left out of the naive CD8 fraction, which was CD45RO-negative and positively selected for CCR7. These data are taken from a study of shared clonotypes between healthy human individuals. V lost 4 bases, J lost 0 bases, and 13 bases lay in between. This CDR3 contains 15 residues. The germline gives CDR1 SGDLS, CDR2 YYNGEE. Clones were read by immunoSEQ multiplex PCR, and TCRdb kept only the in-frame ones, dropping some. The table records roughly 2,000,000 clones, about 94% of them present only once.

V usage is TRBV9 and J usage is TRBJ1-1, with a possible D match to TRBD1 (5 bases). Specimen: naive CD8+ T cells sorted from blood. The clonotype comes from a man in his late teens or twenties in good health. The CDR3 DNA is TGTGCCAGCAGCCCTGGGGAGGGGTTGAACACTGAAGCTTTCTTT. This translates into CASSPGEGLNTEAFF.